The 2 T cell receptor beta chains reported below all come from one sample, sequenced in a study of T cells in women clearing cervical HPV infection. Clones were read by immunoSEQ multiplex PCR, and TCRdb kept only the in-frame ones, dropping some. The specimen's table records over 15,000 clones. The source material was blood buffy coat. These receptors came from a woman between 18 and 70 years old with a cervical HPV16 infection that either progressed to CIN3+ or cleared (not recorded which).

Of note for this clone: The read falls 3 residues short of the CDR3 end, and the missing part is taken from the germline J gene. This sequence joins TRBV5-4 and TRBJ2-5; no definite D call. The germline gives CDR1 SGHNT, CDR2 YYREEE (reference sequence). The V end lost 3 bases, the J end lost 3 bases, and 3 bases lay between the germline ends. The CDR3 length is 11 residues. This chain's CDR3 is CASSYKETQYF. CDR3 bases read: TGTGCCAGCAGCTACAAAGAGACC.

For this clone: The sequence runs out 3 residues before the end of the CDR3; the remainder is reconstructed from the germline J gene. J is TRBJ2-3 and V is TRBV7-2; D is perhaps TRBD1 (6 bases). Germline loops: CDR1 SGHTA, CDR2 FQGNSA. The V and J ends lost 4 bases and 2 bases respectively, with 13 bases between them. The CDR3 length is 15 residues. This CDR3 is CASSSGGQFTDTQYF. CDR3 bases read: TGTGCCAGCAGCTCAGGAGGACAGTTCACAGATACG.